This T cell receptor beta chain was sequenced for a study of Ad26.COV2.S vaccination and SARS-CoV-2 variants. Notes on the study in general: Spike-specific CD8+ and CD4+ T cell responses reportedly showed substantial breadth after vaccination.

The protocol was immunoSEQ multiplex PCR, while the TCRdb copy is restricted to in-frame clones and leaves out a portion. The data contain a few hundred thousand clones, around 92% of them singletons. Treatment in this sample: roughly 20 received Ad26.COV2.S at low or high dose, single or two shots; roughly 5 received placebo; per-sample allocation not given. Following the first vaccine or placebo injection, samples were taken on day 63. There are 14 residues in the CDR3. Trimming shortened V by 1 base and J by 1 base, and 7 bases separated the two germline ends. The germline CDR1 and CDR2 sequences are MGHDK and SYGVNS. Comments on this clone: Its antigen remains unidentified.

The rearrangement joins TRBV25-1 to TRBJ2-5; D remains unclear. The sequence derives from a person aged 18-60 years who received the Ad26.COV2.S COVID-19 vaccine or a placebo. Sequencing used peripheral blood, obtained in a trial of Ad26.COV2.S vaccine versus placebo. CDR3: CASSEFMFQETQYF. CDR3 nucleotides: TGTGCCAGCAGTGAATTTATGTTCCAAGAGACCCAGTACTTC.